The 26 T cell receptor beta chains given below trace back to one sample, sequenced in a study of cytomegalovirus exposure and HLA in healthy donors. This PCR relied on a set of 60 Vbeta primers and 13 Jbeta primers. Generated by immunoSEQ multiplex PCR, the TCRdb table keeps only in-frame clones and is missing some. The sample holds roughly 120,000 clones, roughly 78% seen once. The sample was PBMCs. These receptors originate from a woman in her thirties in good health and CMV-seronegative.

The V call is TRBV6-5, the J call TRBJ2-7; possible D gene TRBD1, 6 bases. Germline-derived CDR1 and CDR2 are MNHEY and SVGAGI. The CDR3 sequence is 13 residues long. V lost 6 bases and J lost 3, with 12 bases in between. CDR3 in amino acids: CASSSTGFYEQYF. The CDR3 DNA sequence: TGTGCCAGCAGCTCGACAGGTTTCTACGAGCAGTACTTC.

This clone was recorded a few times. This chain connects TRBV29-1 to TRBJ2-3; 12 positions match TRBD2. The CDR3 sequence is 13 residues long. With V trimmed by 4 bases and J by 7 bases, 3 bases remained unmatched. The germline gives CDR1 SQVTM, CDR2 ANQGSEA. CDR3 in DNA: TGCAGCGTTGCTAGCGGGGGGGCGAATACGCAGTATTTT. Its translation is CSVASGGANTQYF.

This clone was observed once. The J gene is TRBJ2-7, the V gene TRBV6-6; a possible D gene is TRBD1 (6 bases). The V end was cut by 5 bases, the J end by 3 bases, with 8 bases between. The CDR3 spans 12 residues. Per germline, CDR1 MNHNY and CDR2 SVGAGI (reference sequence). The CDR3 region has the DNA TGTGCCAGCAGTACACAGGGCTACGAGCAGTACTTC. It codes for CASSTQGYEQYF.

This chain joins TRBV7-2 and TRBJ1-6; no reliable D call. CDR1 SGHTA and CDR2 FQGNSA come from the germline V gene. The length of the CDR3 is 15 residues. V was pared by 3 bases and J by 7 bases, with 13 bases between. The CDR3 loop is CASSLVRPPNSPLHF. CDR3 DNA sequence: TGTGCCAGCAGCTTGGTCAGGCCCCCCAATTCACCCCTCCACTTT.

Written as DNA, the CDR3 is TGTGCCAGCAGCTGGACTAGCGGGAGTGGGGAGCTGTTTTTT. This sequence encodes CASSWTSGSGELFF. This chain joins TRBV5-4 and TRBJ2-2; TRBD2 agrees at 13 bases. The CDR3 is 14 residues long. V lost 3 bases, J lost 8 bases, and 1 base stayed unmatched. Germline V CDR1 and CDR2: SGHNT, YYREEE (reference sequence). Supplemented by reference TRBV5-4 and TRBJ2-2, the full variable domain reads ETGVTQSPTHLIKTRGQQVTLRCSSQSGHNTVSWYQQALGQGPQFIFQYYREEENGRGNFPPRFSGLQFPNYSSELNVNALELDDSALYLCASSWTSGSGELFFGEGSRLTVL.

The rearrangement uses TRBV13 and TRBJ2-5; weak D call: TRBD2 (7 bases). This CDR3 spans 15 amino acids. Germline loops: CDR1 PRHDT, CDR2 FYEKMQ (reference sequence). V shed 1 base and J shed 5 bases, with 14 bases lying between them. The CDR3, as DNA: TGTGCCAGCAGCTTAGCGGGGGGCGGTTTGGAGACCCAGTACTTC. It encodes CASSLAGGGLETQYF.

The V and J genes are TRBV5-3 and TRBJ1-2; D is perhaps TRBD1 (6 bases). TRBV5-3 is identified as an open reading frame with a role that is uncertain. Trimming pared 4 bases from V and 0 bases from J, leaving 16 bases between. This CDR3 comprises 16 residues. The CDR3 coding sequence is TGTGCCAGAAGCCTGATGGACAGAACTGCTAACTATGGCTACACCTTC. Its protein product is CARSLMDRTANYGYTF.

V is TRBV4-2 and J is TRBJ1-5; 7 bases agree with TRBD1. V was pared by 0 bases and J by 2 bases, with 1 base of the junction left unmatched. There are 15 residues in the CDR3. Germline V lookup: CDR1 LGHNA, CDR2 YNFKEQ. The CDR3 reads CASSQDGQGNQPQHF. In nucleotides, the CDR3 is TGTGCCAGCAGCCAAGATGGACAGGGCAATCAGCCCCAGCATTTT.

V usage is TRBV6-5 and J usage is TRBJ1-6, with D tentatively TRBD1 (5 bases). Between the trimmed V and J ends, which lost 2 bases and 5 bases, there was a span of 10 bases. The length of the CDR3 is 15 residues. Germline V gene sequence: CDR1 MNHEY, CDR2 SVGAGI. The CDR3 reads CASSYLRQNNSPLHF. The CDR3 region has the DNA TGTGCCAGCAGTTACCTCCGACAGAATAATTCACCCCTCCACTTT.

The V and J genes are TRBV19 and TRBJ2-2; D is unclear. There are 14 residues in the CDR3. V dropped 5 bases and J dropped 4 bases, with 11 bases sitting between them. Germline V CDR1 and CDR2: LNHDA, SQIVND (reference sequence). CDR3 sequence reads: CASSVGQPTGELFF. Here the CDR3 DNA reads TGTGCCAGTAGTGTAGGGCAACCCACCGGGGAGCTGTTTTTT.

The V gene is TRBV7-9, the J gene TRBJ2-7, with 7 positions matching TRBD2. Germline lookup yields CDR1 SEHNR and CDR2 FQNEAQ (reference sequence). The CDR3 consists of 15 residues. After removal of 4 bases from V and 7 bases from J, the junction contained 13 bases not matched to a gene. The CDR3 sequence: CASSSSPAGAEEQYF. CDR3 DNA sequence: TGTGCCAGCAGCTCCTCACCGGCGGGAGCGGAAGAGCAGTACTTC.

The chain combines TRBV25-1 with TRBJ2-7; possible D gene TRBD1, 6 bases. This CDR3 is 13 amino acids long. Germline CDR1 MGHDK, CDR2 SYGVNS. Trimming removed 9 bases from V and 4 bases from J, with 16 bases in between. This CDR3 reads CASHRDNSYEQYF. The DNA for the CDR3 is TGTGCCAGTCACCGGGACAATTCTTACGAGCAGTACTTC.

The V and J genes are TRBV4-3 and TRBJ2-1; 11 bases fit TRBD2. This CDR3 comprises 17 residues. Trimming took 4 bases from V and 9 from J; bases not matched to a gene: 14. The V gene's germline CDR1 is LGHNA and CDR2 YSLEER. CDR3 DNA sequence: TGCGCCAGCAGCCCTACTAGCGGGAGTCGCCCCCCAGGTGAGCAGTTCTTC. Translation gives CASSPTSGSRPPGEQFF.

The J gene is TRBJ2-7, the V gene TRBV27, with D possibly TRBD2 on 7 matching bases. The CDR3 is 14 residues long. Germline-derived CDR1 and CDR2 are MNHEY and SMNVEV (reference sequence). Trimming took 2 bases from V and 6 from J, leaving 14 bases between them. The CDR3 loop is CASSLGGGRGEQYF. In DNA, the CDR3 is TGTGCCAGCAGTTTAGGGGGGGGCAGGGGCGAGCAGTACTTC.

The J gene is TRBJ1-1, the V gene TRBV28, with 9 positions matching TRBD1. This CDR3 has 15 residues. Germline V gene sequence: CDR1 MDHEN, CDR2 SYDVKM. The V and J ends lost 4 bases and 6 bases, in that order; junction bases with no gene match: 9. In DNA form, the CDR3 reads TGTGCCAGCAGTTCAGGGGGACAGGGACCCCCTGAAGCTTTCTTT. Translating it yields CASSSGGQGPPEAFF.

This sequence joins TRBV13 and TRBJ1-2, with 8 positions matching TRBD1. The germline V gene encodes CDR1 PRHDT and CDR2 FYEKMQ (reference sequence). CDR3 size: 15 residues. J lost 8 bases, V lost 0 bases, and 8 bases had no gene match. The CDR3 region has the DNA TGTGCCAGCAGCTTAGGAATGACAGGGGATATGGGCTACACCTTC. Amino acid sequence: CASSLGMTGDMGYTF.

This clone was detected only a few times. The rearrangement links TRBV6-5 to TRBJ1-1; D gene ambiguous. V lost 5 bases and J 12 bases, leaving 16 bases between the germline ends. Germline V gives CDR1 MNHEY, CDR2 SVGAGI. The CDR3 is 12 residues long. CDR3 loop: CASSGDSRSSFF. CDR3 coding DNA: TGTGCCAGCAGTGGCGACTCGCGGAGCTCTTTCTTT.

The chain carries TRBV4-3 and TRBJ2-2; possibly TRBD1 for D (6 bases). The V end was cut by 3 bases, the J end by 7 bases, with 18 bases between. This CDR3 has 16 amino acids. Germline lookup yields CDR1 LGHNA and CDR2 YSLEER. The CDR3 is CASSQTVAGENGELFF. CDR3 nucleotides: TGCGCCAGCAGCCAGACGGTAGCAGGGGAAAACGGGGAGCTGTTTTTT.

This chain links TRBV30 with TRBJ1-2, with 9 bases identical to TRBD1. CDR1 is GTSNPN and CDR2 is SVGIG in the germline V gene (reference sequence). The V segment lost 1 base and the J segment 2 bases; nucleotides outside the gene matches: 2. This CDR3 region has 14 residues. CDR3 loop: CAWSGTGENYGYTF. The CDR3 bases are TGTGCCTGGAGTGGGACAGGGGAAAACTATGGCTACACCTTC.

The CDR3 loop is CASSFRDRNYEQYF. The CDR3 nucleotides read TGTGCCAGCAGCTTCCGGGACAGAAACTACGAGCAGTACTTC. The genes are TRBV7-3 and TRBJ2-7; the match to TRBD1 covers 7 bases. The CDR3 runs to 14 residues. Germline CDR1 and CDR2: SGHTA and FQGTGA. The V and J ends lost 3 bases and 3 bases, in that order; junction bases with no gene match: 5.

This clone was counted a few times. The chain links TRBV2 to TRBJ2-6; no definite D call. V shed 1 base and J shed 3 bases, with 7 bases lying between them. The CDR3 spans 15 residues. Germline V gene sequence: CDR1 SNHLY, CDR2 FYNNEI. The CDR3 reads CASSEVRGGANVLTF. Written as DNA, the CDR3 is TGTGCCAGCAGTGAAGTCCGCGGTGGGGCCAACGTCCTGACTTTC.

This clone was seen more than once but under ten times. The CDR3 loop reads CASSYSTGEAAYEQYF. The CDR3 DNA is TGTGCCAGCAGTTACTCGACGGGAGAGGCCGCCTACGAGCAGTACTTC. The rearrangement links TRBV6-5 to TRBJ2-7; TRBD2 might be the D (6 bases). CDR3 length: 16 amino acids. Trimming shortened V by 0 bases and J by 2 bases, and 14 bases separated the two germline ends. The V gene's germline CDR1 is MNHEY and CDR2 SVGAGI.

This clone was picked up a small number of times. This rearrangement joins TRBV11-3 to TRBJ2-1, with 7 nucleotides matching TRBD1. Germline lookup yields CDR1 SGHNT and CDR2 YENEEA. Germline trimming cut 6 bases from V and 1 base from J; bases unmatched to any gene: 6. CDR3 size: 15 residues. The CDR3, as DNA: TGTGCCAGCAGTTCAACAGGGGCTTCCTACAATGAGCAGTTCTTC. It specifies CASSSTGASYNEQFF.

V and J are TRBV7-9 and TRBJ2-7; D remains ambiguous. The CDR3 extends over 14 amino acids. Trimming took off 0 bases at V and 2 bases at J, with 8 bases between the two ends. CDR1 and CDR2 from the germline V gene are SEHNR and FQNEAQ (reference sequence). CDR3 residues: CASSLAGRTYEQYF. CDR3 DNA: TGTGCCAGCAGCTTAGCGGGCCGAACCTACGAGCAGTACTTC.

This clone appeared a few times. The chain has TRBV28 and TRBJ1-2; TRBD1 matches at 9 bases. Germline loops: CDR1 MDHEN, CDR2 SYDVKM. V dropped 3 bases and J dropped 2; count of bases not matched to a gene: 10. This CDR3 comprises 17 residues. The CDR3 sequence is CASSFGGQGRGNYGYTF. The CDR3, as DNA: TGTGCCAGCAGTTTTGGAGGACAGGGGAGGGGGAACTATGGCTACACCTTC.

This chain joins TRBV13 and TRBJ2-1; D uncertain. Germline CDR1 PRHDT, CDR2 FYEKMQ (reference sequence). The CDR3 sequence is 11 residues long. Trimming pared 3 bases from V and 7 bases from J, leaving 4 bases between. The DNA for the CDR3 is TGTGCCAGCAGCTTCGGGAATGAGCAGTTCTTC. Its protein is CASSFGNEQFF.